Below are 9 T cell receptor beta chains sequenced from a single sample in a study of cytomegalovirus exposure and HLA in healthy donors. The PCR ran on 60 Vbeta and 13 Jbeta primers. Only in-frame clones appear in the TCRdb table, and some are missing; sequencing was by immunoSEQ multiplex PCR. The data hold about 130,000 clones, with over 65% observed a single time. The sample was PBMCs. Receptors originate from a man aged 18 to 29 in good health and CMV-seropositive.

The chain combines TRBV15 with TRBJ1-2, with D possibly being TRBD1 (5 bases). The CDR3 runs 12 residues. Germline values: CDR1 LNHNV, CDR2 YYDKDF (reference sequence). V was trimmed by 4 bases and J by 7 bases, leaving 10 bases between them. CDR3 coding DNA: TGTGCCACCAGCAACCAAGGGGTTGGCTACACCTTC. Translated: CATSNQGVGYTF.

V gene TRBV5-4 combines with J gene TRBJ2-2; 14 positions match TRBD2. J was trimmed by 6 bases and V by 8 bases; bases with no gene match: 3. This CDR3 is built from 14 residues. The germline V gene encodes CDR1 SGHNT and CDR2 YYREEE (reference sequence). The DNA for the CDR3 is TGTGCCAGTAGGACTAGCGGGGGGTCCGGGGAGCTGTTTTTT. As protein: CASRTSGGSGELFF.

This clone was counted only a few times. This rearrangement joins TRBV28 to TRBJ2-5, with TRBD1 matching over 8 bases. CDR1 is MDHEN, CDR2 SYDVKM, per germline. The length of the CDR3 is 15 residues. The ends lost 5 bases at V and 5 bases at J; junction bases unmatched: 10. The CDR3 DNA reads TGTGCCAGCAGTCCCAGGCGGACAGGGCCCGAGACCCAGTACTTC. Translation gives CASSPRRTGPETQYF.

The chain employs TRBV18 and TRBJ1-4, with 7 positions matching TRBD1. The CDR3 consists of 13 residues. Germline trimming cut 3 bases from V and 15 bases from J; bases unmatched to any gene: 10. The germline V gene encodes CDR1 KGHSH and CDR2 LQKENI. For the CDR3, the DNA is TGTGCCAGCTCACCCTTGGACAGGTCCGGTTTGTTTTTT. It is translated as CASSPLDRSGLFF.

The CDR3 loop reads CASRRGGGGPTDTQYF. The CDR3 region has the DNA TGCGCCAGCAGAAGAGGAGGGGGGGGCCCCACAGATACGCAGTATTTT. V is TRBV4-1 and J is TRBJ2-3, with TRBD2 as a possible D gene (7 bases). Germline-derived CDR1 and CDR2 are MGHRA and YSYEKL. The CDR3 length is 16 residues. Trimming pared 6 bases from V and 2 bases from J, leaving 18 bases between.

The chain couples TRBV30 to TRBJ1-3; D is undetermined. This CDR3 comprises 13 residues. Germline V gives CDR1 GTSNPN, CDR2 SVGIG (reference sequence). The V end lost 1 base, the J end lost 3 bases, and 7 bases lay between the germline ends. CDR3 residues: CAWSETFGNTIYF. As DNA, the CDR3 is TGTGCCTGGAGTGAAACATTTGGAAACACCATATATTTT. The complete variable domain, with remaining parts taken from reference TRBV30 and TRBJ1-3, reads SQTIHQWPATLVQPVGSPLSLECTVEGTSNPNLYWYRQAAGRGLQLLFYSVGIGQISSEVPQNLSASRPQDRQFILSSKKLLLSDSGFYLCAWSETFGNTIYFGEGSWLTVV.

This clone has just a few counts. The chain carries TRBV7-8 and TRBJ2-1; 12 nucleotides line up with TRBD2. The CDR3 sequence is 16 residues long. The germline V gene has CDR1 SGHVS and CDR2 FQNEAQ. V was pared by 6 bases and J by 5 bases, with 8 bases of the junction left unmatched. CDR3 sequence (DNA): TGTGCCAGCAGGAGAAAGGGACTAGCGGGTGACAATGAGCAGTTCTTC. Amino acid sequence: CASRRKGLAGDNEQFF.

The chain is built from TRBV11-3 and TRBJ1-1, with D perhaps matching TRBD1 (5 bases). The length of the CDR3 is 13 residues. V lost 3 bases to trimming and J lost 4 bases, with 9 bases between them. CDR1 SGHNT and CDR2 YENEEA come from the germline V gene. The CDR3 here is CASSFQGGTEAFF. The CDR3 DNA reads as TGTGCCAGCAGCTTCCAGGGTGGCACTGAAGCTTTCTTT.

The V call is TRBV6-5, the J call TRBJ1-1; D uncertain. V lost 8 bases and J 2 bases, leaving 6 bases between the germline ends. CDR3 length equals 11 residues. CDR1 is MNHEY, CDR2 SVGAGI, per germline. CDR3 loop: CASGGNTEAFF. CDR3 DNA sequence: TGTGCCAGCGGCGGAAACACTGAAGCTTTCTTT.